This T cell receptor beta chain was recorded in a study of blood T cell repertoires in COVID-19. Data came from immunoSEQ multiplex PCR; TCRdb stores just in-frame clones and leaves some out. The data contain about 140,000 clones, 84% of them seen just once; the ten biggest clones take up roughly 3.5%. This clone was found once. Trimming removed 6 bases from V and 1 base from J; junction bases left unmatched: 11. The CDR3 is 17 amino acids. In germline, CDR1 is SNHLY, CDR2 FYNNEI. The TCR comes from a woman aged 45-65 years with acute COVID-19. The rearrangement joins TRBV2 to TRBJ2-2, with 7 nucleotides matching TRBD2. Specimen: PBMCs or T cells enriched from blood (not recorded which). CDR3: CASRGTIITKNTGELFF. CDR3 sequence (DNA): TGTGCCAGCAGAGGGACTATCATAACTAAGAACACCGGGGAGCTGTTTTTT.